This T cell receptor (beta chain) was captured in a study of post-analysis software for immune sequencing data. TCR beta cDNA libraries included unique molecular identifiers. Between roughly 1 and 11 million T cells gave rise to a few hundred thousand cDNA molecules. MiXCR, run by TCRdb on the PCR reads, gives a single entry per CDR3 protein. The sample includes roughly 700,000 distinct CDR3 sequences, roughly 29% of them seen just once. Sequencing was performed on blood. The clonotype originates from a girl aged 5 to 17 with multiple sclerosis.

The CDR3 region is CASSPQDGTNEKLFF. The CDR3 DNA sequence: TGTGCCAGCAGTCCCCAGGACGGAACTAATGAAAAACTGTTTTTT. The chain combines TRBV28 with TRBJ1-4; no clear D. V dropped 5 bases and J dropped 1 base, with 11 bases sitting between them. Per the germline V gene, CDR1 is MDHEN and CDR2 is SYDVKM. The CDR3 is 15 amino acids.